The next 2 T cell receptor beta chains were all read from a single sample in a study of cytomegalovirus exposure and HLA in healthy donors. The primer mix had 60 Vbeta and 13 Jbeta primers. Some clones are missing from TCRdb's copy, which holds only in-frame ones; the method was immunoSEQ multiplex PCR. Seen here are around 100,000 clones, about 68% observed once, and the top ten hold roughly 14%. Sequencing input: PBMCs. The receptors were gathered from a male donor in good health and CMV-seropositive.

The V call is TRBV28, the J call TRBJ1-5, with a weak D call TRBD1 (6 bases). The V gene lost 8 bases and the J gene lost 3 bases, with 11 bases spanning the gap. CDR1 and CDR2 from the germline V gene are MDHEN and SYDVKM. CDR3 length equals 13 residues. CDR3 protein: CASEGGANQPQHF. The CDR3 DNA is TGTGCCAGCGAGGGGGGGGCCAATCAGCCCCAGCATTTT.

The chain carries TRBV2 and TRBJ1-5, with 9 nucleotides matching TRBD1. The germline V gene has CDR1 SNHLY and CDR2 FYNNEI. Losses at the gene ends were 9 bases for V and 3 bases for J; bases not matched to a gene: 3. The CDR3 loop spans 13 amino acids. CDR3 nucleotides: TGTGCCAGTGGACAGGGGTTCAATCAGCCCCAGCATTTT. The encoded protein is CASGQGFNQPQHF.